This T cell receptor (beta chain) was found in a study of tumor-infiltrating lymphocytes in oesophageal squamous cell carcinoma. Germline CDR1 is SGHTA and CDR2 is FQGTGA. The CDR3 has 13 residues. TCRdb passed the PCR reads through MiXCR, listing each CDR3 protein once. The data contain approximately 13,000 distinct CDR3 sequences, approximately 52% of them singletons. Sequencing was carried out using esophageal tumor tissue. The chain employs TRBV7-3 and TRBJ1-1; D uncertain. Judging by the DNA end, TRBJ2-3 fits better; the J call may be wrong. The sequence was obtained from a female donor with esophageal squamous cell carcinoma. DNA for the CDR3: TGTGCCAGCAGCTTCGACACTATGGCTACGCAGTATTTT. This gives the protein CASSFDTMATQYF.